Below are 30 T cell receptor beta chains sequenced from a single sample in a study of T cell clones after liver transplantation. Sequencing was performed with immunoSEQ multiplex PCR; in TCRdb, only in-frame clones are kept and a portion is missing. Here the sample spans approximately 100,000 clones, about 86% being singletons. The sequences come from CD4+ T cells from blood, collected 47 months after liver transplant. The receptors were gathered from a human patient who received a liver transplant. Among the T cells, some may be from the graft donor.

The J gene is TRBJ1-3, the V gene TRBV18; D call uncertain. The germline V and J ends were trimmed by 1 base and 0 bases, with 4 bases remaining between them. The V gene's germline CDR1 is KGHSH and CDR2 LQKENI. The CDR3 consists of 14 residues. The CDR3 DNA follows: TGTGCCAGCTCACCACTGATCTCTGGAAACACCATATATTTT. It encodes CASSPLISGNTIYF. The variable domain in full, with the rest retrieved from reference TRBV18 and TRBJ1-3, is NAGVMQNPRHLVRRRGQEARLRCSPMKGHSHVYWYRQLPEEGLKFMVYLQKENIIDESGMPKERFSAEFPKEGPSILRIQQVVRGDSAAYFCASSPLISGNTIYFGEGSWLTVV.

V is TRBV11-2 and J is TRBJ2-7; 13 nucleotides align to TRBD2. Germline CDR1 is SGHAT and CDR2 is FQNNGV. CDR3 size: 15 residues. V lost 3 bases and J lost 3; bases outside the gene matches: 2. The CDR3 is CASSFTSGGVYEQYF. The CDR3 nucleotides are TGTGCCAGCAGCTTTACTAGCGGGGGGGTCTACGAGCAGTACTTC.

V is TRBV11-2 and J is TRBJ2-7; D gene ambiguous. The CDR3 runs 14 residues. Germline V gives CDR1 SGHAT, CDR2 FQNNGV. The V and J ends lost 2 bases and 4 bases respectively, with 12 bases between them. The CDR3 protein is CASSLTTLSYEQYF. CDR3 sequence (DNA): TGTGCCAGCAGCTTAACCACGCTAAGTTACGAGCAGTACTTC.

The chain combines TRBV13 with TRBJ2-6; D is ambiguous. The ends were cut back, 5 bases at V and 0 bases at J, with 8 bases in the middle. This CDR3 region has 15 residues. Germline assignment: CDR1 PRHDT and CDR2 FYEKMQ (reference sequence). As DNA, the CDR3 is TGTGCCAGCAGCCTCAGAAGCTCTGGGGCCAACGTCCTGACTTTC. It specifies CASSLRSSGANVLTF. Full variable domain (rest looked up from reference TRBV13 and TRBJ2-6): AAGVIQSPRHLIKEKRETATLKCYPIPRHDTVYWYQQGPGQDPQFLISFYEKMQSDKGSIPDRFSAQQFSDYHSELNMSSLELGDSALYFCASSLRSSGANVLTFGAGSRLTVL.

The chain combines TRBV27 with TRBJ1-3; D possibly corresponds to TRBD1 (6 bases). CDR3 length: 16 residues. The V end was cut by 3 bases, the J end by 4 bases, with 16 bases between. Germline V CDR1 and CDR2: MNHEY, SMNVEV (reference sequence). CDR3 loop: CASSFTGQGKGNTIYF. The CDR3 nucleotides are TGTGCCAGCAGTTTTACTGGCCAGGGGAAGGGAAACACCATATATTTT.

The rearrangement links TRBV5-4 to TRBJ1-1; 7 bases are a match to TRBD1. Germline CDR1 is SGHNT and CDR2 is YYREEE (reference sequence). Trimming removed 1 base from V and 3 bases from J; junction bases left unmatched: 6. The CDR3 has 15 amino acids. The CDR3, as DNA: TGTGCCAGCAGCTTGAAAACAGGGGACTACACTGAAGCTTTCTTT. Its protein product is CASSLKTGDYTEAFF.

This rearrangement joins TRBV5-1 to TRBJ2-2, with D hard to call. The germline V and J ends were trimmed by 1 base and 4 bases, with 8 bases remaining between them. The length of the CDR3 is 14 residues. Germline lookup yields CDR1 SGHRS and CDR2 YFSETQ. The CDR3 loop is CASSLPVVTGELFF. CDR3 coding DNA: TGCGCCAGCAGCTTGCCTGTGGTCACCGGGGAGCTGTTTTTT.

The V gene is TRBV4-3, the J gene TRBJ2-1; 8 bases match TRBD2. CDR1 and CDR2 from the germline V gene are LGHNA and YSLEER. The CDR3 spans 16 residues. J lost 4 bases, V lost 0 bases, and 5 bases had no gene match. In DNA form, the CDR3 reads TGCGCCAGCAGCCAAGAAGGGGGACTAGTTTACAATGAGCAGTTCTTC. As protein: CASSQEGGLVYNEQFF.

The CDR3 protein is CASTDKIGGDYTF. CDR3 nucleotide sequence: TGTGCCAGCACTGATAAAATAGGGGGCGACTACACCTTC. The rearrangement links TRBV6-1 to TRBJ1-2; TRBD1 matches 7 bases. The V gene's germline CDR1 is MNHNS and CDR2 SASEGT. There are 13 residues in the CDR3. The V gene end was trimmed by 7 bases and the J gene end by 10 bases; junction bases not matched to a gene: 12.

This rearrangement joins TRBV7-7 to TRBJ2-2, with 9 bases aligning to TRBD2. The V gene's germline CDR1 is SSHAT and CDR2 FNYEAQ (reference sequence). CDR3 size: 16 residues. The V gene end was trimmed by 5 bases and the J gene end by 1 base; junction bases not matched to a gene: 5. CDR3 nucleotide sequence: TGTGCCAGCAGCCGTGAAGCGGGGGGGAACACCGGGGAGCTGTTTTTT. It translates to CASSREAGGNTGELFF.

As regards this clone: Germline and junction disagree at one end, which may indicate a read error. The chain is built from TRBV11-3 and TRBJ2-2, with D tentatively TRBD2 (5 bases). Germline V gives CDR1 SGHNT, CDR2 YENEEA. The CDR3 spans 16 residues. The CDR3 nucleotides are TGTGCCAGCAGCTTAGGCCTGAGGGCGAATACCGGGGAGCTGTTTTTT. Translated, it gives CASSLGLRANTGELFF.

This chain joins TRBV2 and TRBJ1-5; unclear D gene. Between the trimmed V and J ends, which lost 6 bases and 6 bases, there was a span of 9 bases. Germline-derived CDR1 and CDR2 are SNHLY and FYNNEI. The CDR3 sequence is 12 residues long. CDR3 in amino acids: CASRAPGQPQHF. CDR3 in DNA: TGTGCCAGCAGGGCCCCGGGTCAGCCCCAGCATTTT.

This chain connects TRBV7-2 to TRBJ2-3, with 12 bases aligning to TRBD2. The CDR3 is 13 residues long. Germline V CDR1 and CDR2: SGHTA, FQGNSA. The J segment lost 9 bases and the V segment lost 6 bases, leaving 4 bases of the junction unmatched. The CDR3 DNA reads as TGTGCCAGCAGTCTAGCGGGGGGGCGAACGCAGTATTTT. It translates to CASSLAGGRTQYF.

The chain links TRBV5-1 to TRBJ2-5; a weak D match, TRBD1 (6 bases). Germline values: CDR1 SGHRS, CDR2 YFSETQ. The germline V and J ends were trimmed by 4 bases and 2 bases, with 15 bases remaining between them. This CDR3 comprises 15 residues. The CDR3 DNA reads as TGCGCCAGCAGCACAACCGGGACACAGCAAGAGACCCAGTACTTC. Encoded protein: CASSTTGTQQETQYF.

This clone appeared once. This chain links TRBV15 with TRBJ2-2, with D perhaps TRBD1 (5 bases). This CDR3 region has 17 residues. V was pared by 5 bases and J by 0 bases, with 16 bases between. Germline CDR1 and CDR2: LNHNV and YYDKDF (reference sequence). The DNA of the CDR3 is TGTGCCACCAGCCCAAGCTATGGACATTCGAACACCGGGGAGCTGTTTTTT. Translation: CATSPSYGHSNTGELFF.

CDR3: CASSYSGGTHEAFF. CDR3 sequence (DNA): TGTGCCAGCAGTTACTCGGGCGGCACCCATGAAGCTTTCTTT. The J gene is TRBJ1-1, the V gene TRBV6-6; D is unclear. Germline V gives CDR1 MNHNY, CDR2 SVGAGI (reference sequence). V lost 0 bases to trimming and J lost 7 bases, with 12 bases between them. This CDR3 is built from 14 residues.

This chain joins TRBV18 and TRBJ1-2; 8 nucleotides align to TRBD1. This CDR3 comprises 16 residues. Looked up from germline, CDR1 is KGHSH and CDR2 is LQKENI. The V segment lost 4 bases and the J segment 4 bases; nucleotides outside the gene matches: 11. CDR3 nucleotides: TGTGCCAGCTCACGCGGACAGGGTGGTGCTATCTATGGCTACACCTTC. Translation gives CASSRGQGGAIYGYTF.

The V and J genes are TRBV27 and TRBJ1-5, with D perhaps TRBD1 (6 bases). Trimming shortened V by 2 bases and J by 3 bases, and 17 bases separated the two germline ends. The CDR3 is 17 amino acids. CDR1 and CDR2 from the germline V gene are MNHEY and SMNVEV (reference sequence). DNA of the CDR3: TGTGCCAGCAGTTTAGTTTTCGGGCAGGGGCCCAATCAGCCCCAGCATTTT. This sequence encodes CASSLVFGQGPNQPQHF.

V and J are TRBV2 and TRBJ1-4; 8 nucleotides align to TRBD1. This CDR3 spans 15 amino acids. CDR1 is SNHLY and CDR2 is FYNNEI in the germline V gene. V dropped 3 bases and J dropped 7; count of bases not matched to a gene: 7. CDR3 DNA: TGTGCCAGCAGTGACCGGACAGGGTGGGGTGAAAAACTGTTTTTT. It is translated as CASSDRTGWGEKLFF.

This rearrangement joins TRBV27 to TRBJ2-7; D could derive from TRBD1 or TRBD2 (7 bases each). The CDR3 has 15 amino acids. V was cut by 4 bases and J by 0 bases, with 13 bases left in between. Germline assignment: CDR1 MNHEY and CDR2 SMNVEV (reference sequence). The CDR3 bases are TGTGCCAGCAGTTCGCAGGGGGGGGTCTCCTACGAGCAGTACTTC. Amino acids: CASSSQGGVSYEQYF.

The rearrangement joins TRBV7-8 to TRBJ1-2; D remains unclear. CDR3 length: 15 amino acids. V lost 0 bases and J 7 bases, leaving 15 bases between the germline ends. Germline V gives CDR1 SGHVS, CDR2 FQNEAQ. The CDR3 reads CASSLAARTTGGYTF. In DNA form, the CDR3 reads TGTGCCAGCAGCTTAGCGGCCAGGACGACGGGTGGCTACACCTTC.

The rearrangement joins TRBV29-1 to TRBJ2-7; tentative D call: TRBD2 (6 bases). Germline V gene lookup returns CDR1 SQVTM and CDR2 ANQGSEA. The CDR3 contains 13 residues. Trimming took off 0 bases at V and 5 bases at J, with 11 bases between the two ends. The CDR3: CSVEETSLHEQYF. DNA of the CDR3: TGCAGCGTTGAAGAGACTAGTCTGCACGAGCAGTACTTC.

This chain links TRBV6-1 with TRBJ1-4, with D unresolved. The CDR3 is 18 amino acids. Germline V CDR1 and CDR2: MNHNS, SASEGT. The germline V and J ends were trimmed by 4 bases and 2 bases, with 20 bases remaining between them. The CDR3 is CASSVPRRFLSTNEKLFF. DNA of the CDR3: TGTGCCAGCAGTGTGCCGCGAAGATTCTTGTCGACTAATGAAAAACTGTTTTTT.

This clone was detected only once. V and J are TRBV7-2 and TRBJ2-4, with D maybe TRBD1 (6 bases). CDR1 SGHTA and CDR2 FQGNSA come from the germline V gene. The V and J ends lost 3 bases and 6 bases respectively, with 12 bases between them. The CDR3 runs 14 residues. Here the CDR3 reads CASSFGQRLNIQYF. CDR3 sequence (DNA): TGTGCCAGCAGCTTTGGACAGAGACTAAACATTCAGTACTTC.

The chain employs TRBV7-8 and TRBJ1-2; 8 nucleotides align to TRBD1. V lost 1 base to trimming and J lost 5 bases; unmatched junction nucleotides: 0. Germline V CDR1 and CDR2: SGHVS, FQNEAQ. The CDR3 runs to 13 residues. The CDR3 loop reads CASSLGTGYGYTF. CDR3 nucleotide sequence: TGTGCCAGCAGCTTAGGGACAGGGTATGGCTACACCTTC.

The chain employs TRBV19 and TRBJ1-1; TRBD1 matches at 10 bases. The CDR3 spans 15 residues. The J segment lost 3 bases and the V segment lost 5 bases, leaving 6 bases of the junction unmatched. CDR1 and CDR2 from the germline V gene are LNHDA and SQIVND (reference sequence). The CDR3 reads CASSALGQGDTEAFF. CDR3 bases: TGTGCCAGTAGTGCCCTCGGACAGGGGGACACTGAAGCTTTCTTT.

V usage is TRBV4-2 and J usage is TRBJ2-5, with TRBD2 matching 9 bases. This CDR3 has 18 residues. The junction had 17 bases not matched to a gene; V was cut back by 4 bases and J by 5 bases. The germline CDR1 and CDR2 sequences are LGHNA and YNFKEQ. DNA for the CDR3: TGTGCCAGCAGCCCCAAGGCTACAGCGGGGGGATCCTGGGAGACCCAGTACTTC. The encoded protein is CASSPKATAGGSWETQYF.

The rearrangement uses TRBV12-2 and TRBJ1-6; the table gives TRBD1 as D, unverified against the DNA. TRBV12-2 is recorded as a pseudogene. The CDR3 consists of 21 residues. CDR3 nucleotides: TGTGCAAGTCGCTTATACTCGGACAGGGCCCCCAGTCCCAGGACGAATTCACCCCTCCACTTT. Protein: CASRLYSDRAPSPRTNSPLHF.

This clone has just a few counts. The J gene is TRBJ2-7, the V gene TRBV7-2; tentative D call: TRBD1 (5 bases). With 0 bases removed from V and 4 bases from J, the gap between germline ends came to 13 bases. In germline, CDR1 is SGHTA, CDR2 FQGNSA. The CDR3 runs 15 residues. This CDR3 reads CASSLAMDTRYEQYF. The CDR3 DNA reads as TGTGCCAGCAGCTTAGCTATGGACACCAGATACGAGCAGTACTTC.

The V call is TRBV15, the J call TRBJ1-5, with D perhaps TRBD1 (6 bases). The CDR3 totals 17 residues. With 3 bases removed from V and 1 base from J, the gap between germline ends came to 16 bases. The germline V gene has CDR1 LNHNV and CDR2 YYDKDF (reference sequence). Here the CDR3 reads CATSRGTGIRSNQPQHF. CDR3 DNA: TGTGCCACCAGCAGGGGAACAGGGATTCGGAGCAATCAGCCCCAGCATTTT.